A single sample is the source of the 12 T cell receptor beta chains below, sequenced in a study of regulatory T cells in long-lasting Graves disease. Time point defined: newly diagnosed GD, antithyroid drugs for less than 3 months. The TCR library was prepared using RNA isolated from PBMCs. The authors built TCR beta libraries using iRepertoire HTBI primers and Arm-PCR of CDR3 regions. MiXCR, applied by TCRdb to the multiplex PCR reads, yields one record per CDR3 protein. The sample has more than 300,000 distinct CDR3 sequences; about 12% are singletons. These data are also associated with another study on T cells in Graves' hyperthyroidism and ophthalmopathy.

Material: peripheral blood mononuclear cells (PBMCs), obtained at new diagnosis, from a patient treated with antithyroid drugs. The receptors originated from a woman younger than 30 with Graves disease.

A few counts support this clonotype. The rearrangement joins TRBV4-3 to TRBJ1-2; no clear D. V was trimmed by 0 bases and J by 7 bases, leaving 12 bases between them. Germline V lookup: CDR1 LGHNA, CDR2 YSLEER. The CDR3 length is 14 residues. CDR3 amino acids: CASSQDSTGGGYTF. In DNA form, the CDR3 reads TGCGCCAGCAGCCAAGATAGTACCGGCGGTGGCTACACCTTC.

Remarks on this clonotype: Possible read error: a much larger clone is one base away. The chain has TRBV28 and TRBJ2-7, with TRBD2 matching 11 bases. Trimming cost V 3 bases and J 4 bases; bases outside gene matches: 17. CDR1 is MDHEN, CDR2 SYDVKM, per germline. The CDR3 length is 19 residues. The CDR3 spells CASSFTGGLSGRAGYEQYF. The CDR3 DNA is TGTGCCAGCAGTTTTACAGGGGGCCTTAGCGGGAGGGCCGGTTACGAGCAGTACTTC.

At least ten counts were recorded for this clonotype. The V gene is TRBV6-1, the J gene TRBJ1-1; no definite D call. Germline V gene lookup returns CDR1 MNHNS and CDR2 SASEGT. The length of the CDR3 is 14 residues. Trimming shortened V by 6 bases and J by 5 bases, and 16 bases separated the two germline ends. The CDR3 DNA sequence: TGTGCCAGCAGGCGCAATTCCGGCGGGACTGAAGCTTTCTTT. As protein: CASRRNSGGTEAFF.

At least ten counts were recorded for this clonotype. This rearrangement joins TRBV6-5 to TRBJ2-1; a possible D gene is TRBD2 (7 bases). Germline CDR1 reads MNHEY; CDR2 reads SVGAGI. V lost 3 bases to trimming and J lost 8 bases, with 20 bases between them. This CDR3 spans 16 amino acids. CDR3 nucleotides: TGTGCCAGCAGTTATTTCGTGAGGGGGGGCAAAGATGAGCAGTTCTTC. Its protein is CASSYFVRGGKDEQFF.

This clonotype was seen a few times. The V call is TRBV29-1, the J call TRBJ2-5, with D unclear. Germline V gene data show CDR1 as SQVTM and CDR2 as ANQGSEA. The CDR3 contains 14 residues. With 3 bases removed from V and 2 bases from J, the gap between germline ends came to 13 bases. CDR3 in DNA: TGCAGCGTTGATGGGCAGGCGATACAAGAGACCCAGTACTTC. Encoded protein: CSVDGQAIQETQYF.

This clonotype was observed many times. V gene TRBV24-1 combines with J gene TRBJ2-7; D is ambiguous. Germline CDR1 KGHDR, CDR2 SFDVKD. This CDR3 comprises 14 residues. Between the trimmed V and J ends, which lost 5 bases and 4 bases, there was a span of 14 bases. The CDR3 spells CATSGEAMIYEQYV. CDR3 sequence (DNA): TGTGCCACCAGTGGTGAGGCGATGATTTACGAGCAGTACGTC.

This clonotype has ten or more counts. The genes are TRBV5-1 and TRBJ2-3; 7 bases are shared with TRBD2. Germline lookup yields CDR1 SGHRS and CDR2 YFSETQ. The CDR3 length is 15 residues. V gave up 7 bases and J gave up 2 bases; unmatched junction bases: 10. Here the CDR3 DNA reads TGCGCCAGCCGAGCGGGGTCAGTCTCCACAGATACGCAGTATTTT. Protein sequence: CASRAGSVSTDTQYF.

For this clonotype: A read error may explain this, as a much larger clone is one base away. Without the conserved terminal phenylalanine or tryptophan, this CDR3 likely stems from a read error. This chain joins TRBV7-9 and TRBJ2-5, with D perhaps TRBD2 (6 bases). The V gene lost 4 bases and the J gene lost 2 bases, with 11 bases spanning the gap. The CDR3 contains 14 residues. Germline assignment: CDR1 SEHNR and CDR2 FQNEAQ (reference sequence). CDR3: CASSSWGLQETQYS. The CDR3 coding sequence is TGTGCCAGCAGCTCTTGGGGACTTCAAGAGACCCAGTACTCC.

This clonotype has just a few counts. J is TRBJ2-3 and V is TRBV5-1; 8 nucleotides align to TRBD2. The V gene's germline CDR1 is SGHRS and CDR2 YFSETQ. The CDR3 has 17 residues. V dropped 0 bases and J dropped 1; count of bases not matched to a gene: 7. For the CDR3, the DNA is TGCGCCAGCAGCTTGGCCGGACGGCGGGGGGGCACAGATACGCAGTATTTT. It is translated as CASSLAGRRGGTDTQYF.

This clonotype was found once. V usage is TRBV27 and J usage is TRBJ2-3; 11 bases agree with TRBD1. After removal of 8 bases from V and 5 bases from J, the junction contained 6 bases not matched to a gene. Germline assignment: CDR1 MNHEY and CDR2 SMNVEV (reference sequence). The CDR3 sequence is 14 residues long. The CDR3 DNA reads TGTGCCAGCGGTGGACAGGGGGCGCAAGATACGCAGTATTTT. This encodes CASGGQGAQDTQYF.

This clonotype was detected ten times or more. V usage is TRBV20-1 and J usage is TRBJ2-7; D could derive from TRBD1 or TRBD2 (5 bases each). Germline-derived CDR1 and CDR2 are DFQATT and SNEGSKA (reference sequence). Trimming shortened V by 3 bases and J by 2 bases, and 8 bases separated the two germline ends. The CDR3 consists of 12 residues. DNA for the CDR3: TGCAGTGCTAGCCAGGGAGCCTACGAGCAGTACTTC. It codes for CSASQGAYEQYF.

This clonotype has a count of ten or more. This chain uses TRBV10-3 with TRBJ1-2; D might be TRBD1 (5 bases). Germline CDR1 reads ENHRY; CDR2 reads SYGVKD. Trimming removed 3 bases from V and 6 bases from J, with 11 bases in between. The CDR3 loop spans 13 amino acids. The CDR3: CAISDQTTDGYTF. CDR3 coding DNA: TGTGCCATCAGTGATCAAACGACAGATGGCTACACCTTC.